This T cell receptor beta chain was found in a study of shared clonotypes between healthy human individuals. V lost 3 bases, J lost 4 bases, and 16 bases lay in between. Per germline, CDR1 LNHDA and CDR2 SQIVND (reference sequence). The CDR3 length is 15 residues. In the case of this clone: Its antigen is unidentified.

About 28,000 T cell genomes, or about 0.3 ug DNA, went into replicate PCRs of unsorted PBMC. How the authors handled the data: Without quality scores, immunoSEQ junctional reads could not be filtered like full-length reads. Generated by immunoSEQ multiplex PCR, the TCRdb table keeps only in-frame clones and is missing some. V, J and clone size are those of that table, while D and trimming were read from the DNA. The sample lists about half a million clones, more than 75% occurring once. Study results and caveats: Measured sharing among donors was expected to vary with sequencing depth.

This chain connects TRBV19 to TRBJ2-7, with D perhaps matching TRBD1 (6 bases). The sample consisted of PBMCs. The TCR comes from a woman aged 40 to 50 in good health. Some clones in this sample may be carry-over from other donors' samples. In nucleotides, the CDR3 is TGTGCCAGTAGTATCAGCGCTCGACAGGCTTACGAGCAGTACTTC. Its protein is CASSISARQAYEQYF.